The TCR beta chain described here comes from a study of Graves' ophthalmopathy and Graves' hyperthyroidism. In donors with ophthalmopathy, activity was moderate-to-severe, with CAS ≥3, NOSPECS ≥4 and duration under 3 months. The diagnosis was founded upon clinical symptoms, serum thyroxine, TRAb, thyroid ultrasound and orbital computed tomography. The study amplified TCR beta CDR3 regions using RNA transcripts. First-round RT-PCR employed HTBI primers, with a second-round multiplex PCR after it. TCRdb re-called the multiplex PCR reads with MiXCR, one entry per CDR3 protein. This sample has roughly 500,000 distinct CDR3 sequences; about an eighth occur once, and the top ten carry about 9.4%. CDR1 is MNHNS, CDR2 SASEGT, per germline. V dropped 5 bases and J dropped 6 bases, with 13 bases sitting between them. This CDR3 is 13 amino acids long.

This receptor was identified in a woman aged 30 to 39 with Graves' ophthalmopathy. This sequence joins TRBV6-1 and TRBJ1-1; D call uncertain. The specimen was blood. The CDR3 region is CASSPYLLAEAFF. The DNA of the CDR3 is TGTGCCAGCAGTCCATATCTTTTAGCTGAAGCTTTCTTT.